The rows below give T cell receptor beta chains drawn from one sample of a study of T-cell memory formation after mild COVID-19. Via MiXCR, TCRdb re-called the 5' RACE reads, giving one row per CDR3 protein. The table lists fewer than 500,000 distinct CDR3 sequences, approximately 25% of them singletons. The sequenced sample was PBMCs or a T cell subset sorted from them (not recorded which). These receptor sequences come from an adult woman who had mild COVID-19 (a few samples of this study predate the infection). Cell type and time point are not known. CDR3s include the opening cysteine and the closing phenylalanine or tryptophan. D genes are given only for firm matches. For some rows the clone size is stated as once, few or many, or as a class when expanded; others skip it.

>TRBV7-2|-|-|TRBJ2-3
TGTGCCAGCAGCTTAGGGGGCTCTACGGGCACAGATACGCAGTATTTT
CASSLGGSTGTDTQYF
>TRBV15|few|-|TRBJ2-1
TGTGCCACCAGCCTGGCAGGCGTTAACAATGAGCAGTTCTTC
CATSLAGVNNEQFF
>TRBV18|-|-|TRBJ1-4
TGTGCCAGCTCACCGCGCAAGGGGGCAACTAATGAAAAACTGTTTTTT
CASSPRKGATNEKLFF
>TRBV11-2|-|TRBD1|TRBJ1-2
TGTGCCAGCAGCTTAAGTTTGACAGGGACCTATGGCTACACCTTC
CASSLSLTGTYGYTF
>TRBV5-1|few|-|TRBJ2-3
TGCGCCAGCAGCTTGGAGCGGGCAGATACGCAGTATTTT
CASSLERADTQYF
>TRBV6-6|few|TRBD1|TRBJ2-7
TGTGCCAGCAGTTACCCTGGACAGGGGGCGTACGAGCAGTACTTC
CASSYPGQGAYEQYF
>TRBV15|-|TRBD2|TRBJ2-7
TGTGCCACCAGCAGAGGGGGACTAGCGCCGTACGAGCAGTACTTC
CATSRGGLAPYEQYF
>TRBV7-9|many|-|TRBJ2-1
TGTGCCAGCAGCTTAAGGCGTCAGGGGGCTAGCGGGTTAAGGAATGAGCAGTTCTTC
CASSLRRQGASGLRNEQFF
>TRBV7-2|-|-|TRBJ1-5
TGTGCCAGCAGCTTAGTCGCGTCACCTAATCAGCCCCAGCATTTT
CASSLVASPNQPQHF
>TRBV20-1|-|-|TRBJ2-7
TGCAGTGCTAGACCGCCCCTACAAGAAGGTGTCTACGAGCAGTACTTC
CSARPPLQEGVYEQYF
>TRBV7-9|few|-|TRBJ2-7
TGTGCCAGCAGCTACTCAGGTGATATGCCCTACGAGCAGTACTTC
CASSYSGDMPYEQYF
>TRBV18|few|-|TRBJ2-3
TGTGCCAGCTCACCGCAAACAGGGTTTGCTACAGATACGCAGTATTTT
CASSPQTGFATDTQYF
>TRBV5-1|few|-|TRBJ2-4
TGCGCCAGCAGCTTGTTTCGGGCGGGACCTAAAAACATTCAGTACTTC
CASSLFRAGPKNIQYF
>TRBV28|few|-|TRBJ1-1
TGTGCCAGCAGTTTTGTGGGGGAGAAGACTGAAGCTTTCTTT
CASSFVGEKTEAFF
>TRBV7-9|many|-|TRBJ2-7
TGTGCCAGCAGCTTGGTGACCGGGAGAGGCAACGAGCAGTACTTC
CASSLVTGRGNEQYF
>TRBV10-3|-|-|TRBJ1-4
TGTGCCATCAAGGTTGTGGAAAAACTGTTTTTT
CAIKVVEKLFF
>TRBV5-1|-|-|TRBJ2-1
TGCGCCAGCAGCTTGATGTCGGGAGACGAGCAGTTCTTC
CASSLMSGDEQFF
>TRBV20-1|-|TRBD2|TRBJ2-7
TGCAGTGCTAGAGATCTTTTAGGCGGGAGGGCCTCCTACGAGCAGTACTTC
CSARDLLGGRASYEQYF
>TRBV12-3/TRBV12-4|-|TRBD1|TRBJ2-7
TGTGCCAGCAGATTAACAGGGGATGAGCAGTACTTC
CASRLTGDEQYF
>TRBV24-1|-|-|TRBJ2-3
TGTGCCACCAGTGATGCGGTGGGTACGCAGTATTTT
CATSDAVGTQYF
>TRBV4-1|-|TRBD2|TRBJ2-5
TGCGCCAGCAGCCAGACTAGCGGGGGGGCCGGGCAAGAGACCCAGTACTTC
CASSQTSGGAGQETQYF
>TRBV7-2|-|TRBD1|TRBJ1-3
TGTGCCAGCAGCTCAACTTATTGGGCAGGGGGCTACTCTGGAAACACCATATATTTT
CASSSTYWAGGYSGNTIYF
>TRBV5-1|few|TRBD2|TRBJ2-3
TGCGCCAGCAGCTTACAGCGGGGCGGCACAGATACGCAGTATTTT
CASSLQRGGTDTQYF
>TRBV4-1|few|-|TRBJ2-5
TGCGCCAGCAGCCAAGAGGAGGGACGGGACCAGTACTTC
CASSQEEGRDQYF
>TRBV4-1|few|-|TRBJ1-6
TGCGCCAGCAGCCAGTTGGACTATCTAAATTCACCCCTCCACTTT
CASSQLDYLNSPLHF
>TRBV5-5|few|-|TRBJ2-4
TGTGCCAGCAGCTTGGCTTCAAACATTCAGTACTTC
CASSLASNIQYF
>TRBV20-1|-|TRBD1|TRBJ1-5
TGCAGTGCTAGTAGGGGGCAGTTGAATCAGCCCCAGCATTTT
CSASRGQLNQPQHF
>TRBV15|-|-|TRBJ1-1
TGTGCCACCAGCAGAGTTCGGGGGCGAGGCATGAACACTGAAGCTTTCTTT
CATSRVRGRGMNTEAFF
>TRBV11-2|few|TRBD1|TRBJ1-3
TGTGCCAGCAGCTTATACGGGACAGGGCTCTTAGACTCTGGAAACACCATATATTTT
CASSLYGTGLLDSGNTIYF
>TRBV9|-|-|TRBJ2-5
TGTGCCAGCAGCGCCCTTGGTGGGGTAGAGACCCAGTACTTC
CASSALGGVETQYF
>TRBV3-1|few|TRBD2|TRBJ2-5
TGTGCCAGCAGCCAAGATCGGGAGGAAGAGACCCAGTACTTC
CASSQDREEETQYF
>TRBV27|few|-|TRBJ1-5
TGTGCCAGCAGTAACACCGCCGGGTCGGCCATAGTCAATCAGCCCCAGCATTTT
CASSNTAGSAIVNQPQHF
>TRBV5-1|few|TRBD2|TRBJ2-3
TGCGCCAGCAGCCCGGAACTAGCGGGGGGGACAGATACGCAGTATTTT
CASSPELAGGTDTQYF
>TRBV24-1|few|-|TRBJ2-1
TGTGCCACCAGTGACCTAGGGACGGAATCCTACAATGAGCAGTTCTTC
CATSDLGTESYNEQFF
>TRBV6-1|-|-|TRBJ1-2
TGTGCCAGCACAGCAACCTATGGCTACACCTTC
CASTATYGYTF
>TRBV2|-|-|TRBJ2-5
TGTGCCAGCACCGTCCTAGCAGGAGAGACCCAGTACTTC
CASTVLAGETQYF
>TRBV7-3|many|-|TRBJ2-5
TGTGCCAGCAGCTTATCCGGCCCGACGGACCAAGAGACCCAGTACTTC
CASSLSGPTDQETQYF